This T cell receptor (beta chain) derives from a study of CD8+ T cells in alopecia areata. Findings of the study overall: Researchers reported that TCR sharing among patients proved less clear than in mice, possibly HLA-linked. Relative to normal scalp, lesional scalp, especially alopecia totalis/universalis, showed higher clonality.

About this clone: Antigen specificity is unknown. The germline gene is not matched at one end of the junction; a read error may be the cause.

CDR3 length: 13 residues. Germline V gene data show CDR1 as SSHAT and CDR2 as FNYEAQ (reference sequence). Investigators isolated RNA and reverse transcribed it into cDNA to act as the sequencing template. Profiled with immunoSEQ multiplex PCR; TCRdb holds only in-frame clones, not every one. This table holds 150,000 to 200,000 clones, about 60% found once. This sequence was found in a human donor in good health. Sequencing was done on a sample of CD4+ T cells sorted from blood. The chain employs TRBV7-7 and TRBJ2-7; TRBD1 aligns across 7 bases. As DNA, the CDR3 is TGTGCTAGCAGCTTAGCCCAGGGGGACGAGCAGTACTTC. Protein product: CASSLAQGDEQYF.